These 32 T cell receptor beta chains originate from one sample sequenced in a study of OX40 agonist ivuxolimab in advanced cancers. TCRdb's copy holds only in-frame clones and misses some; the assay was immunoSEQ multiplex PCR. Of tens of thousands of clones listed, approximately 88% are singletons. Here the sequenced sample was CD4+ or CD8+ T cells sorted from blood, taken in a trial of the OX40 agonist ivuxolimab. These receptors were taken from an adult with an advanced solid tumor such as melanoma, head and neck, liver or kidney cancer.

The chain is built from TRBV1 and TRBJ2-6; no check of the table's D call, TRBD2, against the DNA was made. TRBV1 is classified as a pseudogene. The CDR3 consists of 17 residues. The CDR3 loop reads CTSSQERGAPGANVLTF. The CDR3 DNA is TGCACCAGCAGCCAAGAGCGGGGGGCACCTGGGGCCAACGTCCTGACTTTC.

This chain uses TRBV28 with TRBJ1-5; 7 bases line up with TRBD1. V lost 11 bases to trimming and J lost 1 base; unmatched junction nucleotides: 8. CDR1 and CDR2 from the germline V gene are MDHEN and SYDVKM. The CDR3 is 14 residues long. The CDR3 DNA follows: TGTGCCGGGGCCTCACAGGGGAGCAATCAGCCCCAGCATTTT. Protein product: CAGASQGSNQPQHF.

V gene TRBV2 combines with J gene TRBJ2-7; D remains unclear. This CDR3 is 13 amino acids long. V lost 9 bases and J 0 bases, leaving 12 bases between the germline ends. CDR1 is SNHLY, CDR2 FYNNEI, per germline. The CDR3 coding sequence is TGTGCCAGAGGGCGTCTGACCTCCTACGAGCAGTACTTC. It specifies CARGRLTSYEQYF.

This sequence joins TRBV2 and TRBJ2-1, with TRBD2 as a possible D gene (5 bases). Trimming pared 0 bases from V and 0 bases from J, leaving 12 bases between. This CDR3 contains 17 residues. Germline values: CDR1 SNHLY, CDR2 FYNNEI. The CDR3 nucleotides read TGTGCCAGCAGTGAAGCGCTTGTCGGGGACTCCTACAATGAGCAGTTCTTC. Translated: CASSEALVGDSYNEQFF.

The chain is built from TRBV7-8 and TRBJ1-1; D not certain. The CDR3 length is 12 residues. The V end was cut by 1 base, the J end by 1 base, with 1 base between. Germline assignment: CDR1 SGHVS and CDR2 FQNEAQ. The CDR3 reads CASSLENTEAFF. The CDR3 DNA is TGTGCCAGCAGCTTAGAGAACACTGAAGCTTTCTTT.

This chain links TRBV19 with TRBJ2-7; 8 positions match TRBD1. The junction had 6 bases not matched to a gene; V was cut back by 5 bases and J by 3 bases. The CDR3 spans 14 residues. Looked up from germline, CDR1 is LNHDA and CDR2 is SQIVND (reference sequence). CDR3 protein: CASSPGTGLYEQYF. CDR3 nucleotide sequence: TGTGCCAGTAGTCCCGGGACAGGTCTCTACGAGCAGTACTTC.

This clone has just a few counts. This chain uses TRBV4-2 with TRBJ1-1; D remains unclear. Looked up from germline, CDR1 is LGHNA and CDR2 is YNFKEQ. V was trimmed by 0 bases and J by 0 bases, leaving 14 bases between them. This CDR3 region has 17 residues. The CDR3 reads CASSQDIQLNMNTEAFF. The DNA of the CDR3 is TGTGCCAGCAGCCAAGATATCCAGCTCAACATGAACACTGAAGCTTTCTTT.

This clone was seen only once. The rearrangement uses TRBV7-2 and TRBJ2-7, with D possibly being TRBD2 (6 bases). The CDR3 has 15 residues. The V gene's germline CDR1 is SGHTA and CDR2 FQGNSA. Trimming pared 5 bases from V and 3 bases from J, leaving 17 bases between. The CDR3 is CASSPRDSGGYEQYF. The CDR3 nucleotides read TGTGCCAGCAGCCCCAGGGACTCCGGGGGCTACGAGCAGTACTTC.

This clone is a singleton in its sample. The chain carries TRBV27 and TRBJ2-5, with unresolved D. The J call may be incorrect, as the DNA end agrees better with TRBJ2-7. Per the germline V gene, CDR1 is MNHEY and CDR2 is SMNVEV (reference sequence). There are 13 residues in the CDR3. CDR3 loop: CASSYGGPYEQYF. The CDR3, as DNA: TGTGCCAGCAGTTATGGCGGACCCTACGAGCAGTACTTC.

J is TRBJ2-3 and V is TRBV7-6, with a tentative D call TRBD1 (5 bases). CDR3 length: 16 residues. Germline values: CDR1 SGHVS, CDR2 FNYEAQ. The ends were cut back, 3 bases at V and 0 bases at J, with 13 bases in the middle. DNA for the CDR3: TGTGCCAGCAGCTTTTTGACAGTTACTAGCACAGATACGCAGTATTTT. Protein: CASSFLTVTSTDTQYF.

The V and J genes are TRBV7-6 and TRBJ2-1, with D perhaps TRBD1 (6 bases). This CDR3 has 14 amino acids. With 9 bases removed from V and 7 bases from J, the gap between germline ends came to 19 bases. CDR1 and CDR2 (germline): SGHVS, FNYEAQ. The CDR3 sequence is CASTRGGTYNEQFF. The CDR3 DNA follows: TGTGCCAGTACTAGAGGTGGGACATATAATGAGCAGTTCTTC.

The table lists this clone with many counts. The chain has TRBV9 and TRBJ2-5, with 8 positions matching TRBD2. The germline gives CDR1 SGDLS, CDR2 YYNGEE. The CDR3 runs to 14 residues. Unmatched junction bases numbered 6, after V lost 3 bases and J lost 5 bases. Written as DNA, the CDR3 is TGTGCCAGCAGCGCGGGACTAGGGTGGGAGACCCAGTACTTC. It translates to CASSAGLGWETQYF.

This rearrangement joins TRBV9 to TRBJ2-3; TRBD2 aligns across 9 bases. The CDR3 extends over 22 amino acids. Germline lookup yields CDR1 SGDLS and CDR2 YYNGEE. Germline trimming cut 4 bases from V and 2 bases from J; bases unmatched to any gene: 26. CDR3 DNA sequence: TGTGCCAGCAGCCCCTTGGGCAGGGTGGCTAGCGGGACCCCATGGATCACAGATACGCAGTATTTT. Protein product: CASSPLGRVASGTPWITDTQYF.

The chain has TRBV27 and TRBJ1-3, with D hard to call. With 6 bases removed from V and 0 bases from J, the gap between germline ends came to 12 bases. The CDR3 is made up of 15 amino acids. Germline CDR1 is MNHEY and CDR2 is SMNVEV (reference sequence). The CDR3 here is CASSPVGNSGNTIYF. CDR3 nucleotide sequence: TGTGCCAGCAGCCCAGTCGGGAACTCTGGAAACACCATATATTTT.

V gene TRBV2 combines with J gene TRBJ2-1; D remains ambiguous. Trimming removed 8 bases at V and 5 bases at J, with 10 bases between. This CDR3 contains 12 residues. Germline V gene lookup returns CDR1 SNHLY and CDR2 FYNNEI. The CDR3 loop is CASEVVNNEQFF. DNA for the CDR3: TGTGCCAGCGAGGTCGTAAACAATGAGCAGTTCTTC.

The chain combines TRBV7-9 with TRBJ1-4; D uncertain. V lost 4 bases, J lost 4 bases, and 13 bases lay in between. Germline V CDR1 and CDR2: SEHNR, FQNEAQ (reference sequence). CDR3 size: 15 residues. CDR3 residues: CASSSSGLLNEKLFF. The CDR3 DNA sequence: TGTGCCAGCAGCTCGAGCGGGCTGCTTAATGAAAAACTGTTTTTT.

V is TRBV7-2 and J is TRBJ1-2; D unresolved. Germline values: CDR1 SGHTA, CDR2 FQGNSA. The V end lost 0 bases, the J end lost 7 bases, and 12 bases lay between the germline ends. The CDR3 spans 14 residues. Written as DNA, the CDR3 is TGTGCCAGCAGCTTAGCGCAGCGGGGAACTGGCTACACCTTC. This gives the protein CASSLAQRGTGYTF.

The rearrangement links TRBV6-1 to TRBJ1-2; 8 positions agree with TRBD1. CDR3 size: 17 residues. CDR1 and CDR2 from the germline V gene are MNHNS and SASEGT. V shed 2 bases, J shed 3 bases, and the junction held 11 bases outside the gene matches. CDR3 amino acids: CASSESPDRGWDYGYTF. CDR3 DNA sequence: TGTGCCAGCAGTGAAAGCCCTGACAGGGGTTGGGACTATGGCTACACCTTC.

The chain links TRBV5-1 to TRBJ2-3; perhaps D is TRBD1 or TRBD2 (5 bases each). Germline CDR1 is SGHRS and CDR2 is YFSETQ. V lost 1 base to trimming and J lost 2 bases, with 14 bases between them. The CDR3 is 16 residues long. This CDR3 reads CASSLFGRDLTDTQYF. The DNA for the CDR3 is TGCGCCAGCAGCTTGTTCGGTAGGGACCTCACAGATACGCAGTATTTT.

This chain links TRBV27 with TRBJ2-5; D assignment may be TRBD1 or TRBD2 (5 bases each). The J call could be wrong; TRBJ2-7 is a better fit for the DNA end. Germline CDR1 reads MNHEY; CDR2 reads SMNVEV (reference sequence). The CDR3 has 14 residues. The CDR3 protein is CASSLYEGPYEQYF. In nucleotides, the CDR3 is TGTGCCAGCAGTTTATATGAGGGGCCCTACGAGCAGTACTTC.

The CDR3, as DNA: TGCGCCAGCAGCTTGGCCCCGACAGATACGCAGTATTTT. It is translated as CASSLAPTDTQYF. The genes are TRBV5-1 and TRBJ2-3; D remains ambiguous. V dropped 0 bases and J dropped 3 bases, with 5 bases sitting between them. CDR3 length equals 13 residues. The V gene's germline CDR1 is SGHRS and CDR2 YFSETQ.

This sequence joins TRBV30 and TRBJ1-3; D not resolved. In germline, CDR1 is GTSNPN, CDR2 SVGIG (reference sequence). This CDR3 is built from 15 residues. V was cut by 1 base and J by 0 bases, with 10 bases left in between. CDR3 DNA: TGTGCCTGGAGTGGTATTCGGCTCTCTGGAAACACCATATATTTT. Amino acids: CAWSGIRLSGNTIYF. The full variable domain, in which reference TRBV30 and TRBJ1-3 provide the parts outside the CDR3, is SQTIHQWPATLVQPVGSPLSLECTVEGTSNPNLYWYRQAAGRGLQLLFYSVGIGQISSEVPQNLSASRPQDRQFILSSKKLLLSDSGFYLCAWSGIRLSGNTIYFGEGSWLTVV.

The chain combines TRBV6-6 with TRBJ2-1, with 10 bases fitting TRBD2. The germline V gene encodes CDR1 MNHNY and CDR2 SVGAGI (reference sequence). The V segment lost 8 bases and the J segment 4 bases; nucleotides outside the gene matches: 8. The CDR3 consists of 15 residues. The chain's CDR3 is CASVGGSGGYNEQFF. The CDR3 region has the DNA TGTGCCAGCGTCGGGGGTAGCGGGGGGTACAATGAGCAGTTCTTC.

The rearrangement links TRBV15 to TRBJ2-1; 8 nucleotides line up with TRBD2. CDR1 and CDR2 from the germline V gene are LNHNV and YYDKDF (reference sequence). This CDR3 contains 15 residues. V shed 0 bases and J 12 bases; nucleotides not matched to a gene: 10. The CDR3 protein is CATSRDGMVAGMQFF. The CDR3 DNA is TGTGCCACCAGCAGAGATGGGATGGTAGCGGGGATGCAGTTCTTC.

This sequence joins TRBV10-3 and TRBJ2-1; D uncertain. Trimming removed 8 bases from V and 2 bases from J, with 10 bases in between. The length of the CDR3 is 13 residues. Germline CDR1 is ENHRY and CDR2 is SYGVKD. The CDR3 here is CAIRTETYNEQFF. CDR3 in DNA: TGTGCCATCCGTACCGAGACCTACAATGAGCAGTTCTTC.

By share of the sample, this clone is medium-sized. The rearrangement links TRBV7-7 to TRBJ2-1, with a tentative D call TRBD1 (6 bases). The V end lost 5 bases, the J end lost 12 bases, and 20 bases lay between the germline ends. In germline, CDR1 is SSHAT, CDR2 FNYEAQ (reference sequence). The CDR3 covers 14 residues. In DNA form, the CDR3 reads TGTGCCAGCAGCCCAAACAGGGATTCCAGGGGGCAGTTCTTC. Residues: CASSPNRDSRGQFF. Full variable domain (rest looked up from reference TRBV7-7 and TRBJ2-1): GAGVSQSPRYKVTKRGQDVTLRCDPISSHATLYWYQQALGQGPEFLTYFNYEAQPDKSGLPSDRFSAERPEGSISTLTIQRTEQRDSAMYRCASSPNRDSRGQFFGPGTRLTVL.

The V and J genes are TRBV9 and TRBJ2-3; maybe TRBD2 (7 bases). Germline V CDR1 and CDR2: SGDLS, YYNGEE. The CDR3 is 15 amino acids. V lost 4 bases to trimming and J lost 5 bases, with 17 bases between them. The CDR3 DNA sequence: TGTGCCAGCAGCCGTCCTCGGGGGGCATTAGATACGCAGTATTTT. It is translated as CASSRPRGALDTQYF.

A few counts support this clone. This chain joins TRBV7-9 and TRBJ2-3; D is ambiguous. V lost 4 bases and J lost 3, with 8 bases in between. Germline V gene data show CDR1 as SEHNR and CDR2 as FQNEAQ (reference sequence). This CDR3 is built from 13 residues. The CDR3: CASSSVGTDTQYF. CDR3 coding DNA: TGTGCCAGCAGCTCCGTGGGAACAGATACGCAGTATTTT.

The DNA for the CDR3 is TGTGCCAGCAGTTTCGGAGGGGGGGAACGGTCGAACTATGGCTACACCTTC. This translates into CASSFGGGERSNYGYTF. The chain recombines TRBV27 with TRBJ1-2, with D possibly being TRBD1 (6 bases). Germline-derived CDR1 and CDR2 are MNHEY and SMNVEV (reference sequence). Trimming removed 3 bases from V and 2 bases from J, with 19 bases in between. This CDR3 has 17 residues.

This rearrangement joins TRBV5-5 to TRBJ2-7; no clear D. The CDR3 loop spans 13 amino acids. V was pared by 0 bases and J by 3 bases, with 7 bases between. The germline gives CDR1 SGHKS, CDR2 YYEKEE (reference sequence). CDR3 in amino acids: CASSLGLIYEQYF. The CDR3 DNA reads as TGTGCCAGCAGCTTGGGACTGATCTACGAGCAGTACTTC.

CDR3 DNA sequence: TGTGCCAGCAGCTCCCCTGGGACTACTCAAGAGACCCAGTACTTC. It translates to CASSSPGTTQETQYF. The chain links TRBV7-9 to TRBJ2-5, with 7 bases identical to TRBD2. Germline V gives CDR1 SEHNR, CDR2 FQNEAQ (reference sequence). The CDR3 has 15 residues. Trimming took 4 bases from V and 2 from J; bases not matched to a gene: 7. Full variable domain (outside the CDR3, taken from reference TRBV7-9 and TRBJ2-5): DTGVSQNPRHKITKRGQNVTFRCDPISEHNRLYWYRQTLGQGPEFLTYFQNEAQLEKSRLLSDRFSAERPKGSFSTLEIQRTEQGDSAMYLCASSSPGTTQETQYFGPGTRLLVL.

The genes are TRBV21-1 and TRBJ2-7; the tabulated D call, TRBD1, remains unverified against the DNA. TRBV21-1 counts as a pseudogene. The CDR3 loop spans 17 amino acids. The CDR3 DNA follows: TGTGCCAGCAGGGACTATTTTCCGGGACAGCAGTCCTACGAGCAGTACTTC. Protein sequence: CASRDYFPGQQSYEQYF.